This TCR beta chain was identified during a study of T-cell memory formation after mild COVID-19. This clonotype turned up a few times. Its antigen remains unidentified. UMIs and sample barcodes were carried by the TCR alpha and TCR beta cDNA libraries that 5'RACE produced using constant-segment primers. TCRdb called the 5' RACE reads again in MiXCR, with one record for every CDR3 protein. The repertoire has about 470,000 distinct CDR3 sequences, roughly 25% of them found once; the top ten carry approximately 12%. V was clipped by 6 bases and J by 9 bases; unmatched bases: 9. Per germline, CDR1 MNHEY and CDR2 SVGEGT. The CDR3 contains 15 residues. Notes on the study in general: There were some responding clones in pre-infection memory, which suggested that cross-reactive memory had joined. The authors did not confirm SARS-CoV-2 specificity of second-wave clones peaking day 37.

Sequenced sample: PBMCs or a T cell subset sorted from them (not recorded which). This clonotype was sampled from an adult woman who had mild COVID-19 (a few samples of this study predate the infection). Cell type and time point are not known. V gene TRBV6-2 or TRBV6-3 combines with J gene TRBJ2-1; 12 bases align to TRBD2. The DNA for the CDR3 is TGTGCCAGCAGCCTCCGACTAGCGGGAGAGGCTGAGCAGTTCTTC. Translated, it gives CASSLRLAGEAEQFF.